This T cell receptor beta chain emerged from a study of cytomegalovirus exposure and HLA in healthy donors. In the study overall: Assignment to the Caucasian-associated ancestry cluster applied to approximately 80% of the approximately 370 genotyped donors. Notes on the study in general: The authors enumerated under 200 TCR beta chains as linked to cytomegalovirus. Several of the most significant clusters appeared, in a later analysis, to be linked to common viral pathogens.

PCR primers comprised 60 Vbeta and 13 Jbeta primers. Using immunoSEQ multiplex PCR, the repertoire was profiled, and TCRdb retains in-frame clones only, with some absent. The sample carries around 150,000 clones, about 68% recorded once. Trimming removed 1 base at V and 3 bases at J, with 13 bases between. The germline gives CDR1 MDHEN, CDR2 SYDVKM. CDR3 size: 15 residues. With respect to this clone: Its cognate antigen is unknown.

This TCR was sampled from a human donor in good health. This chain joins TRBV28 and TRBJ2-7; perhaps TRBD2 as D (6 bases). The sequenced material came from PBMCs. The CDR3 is CASSLSGGNNYEQYF. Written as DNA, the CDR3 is TGTGCCAGCAGTTTATCTGGCGGGAACAACTACGAGCAGTACTTC.